Below, one TCR beta chain is given with its context. In the original analysis: How many nucleated cells were present was estimated from reference gene primer amplification. Sequencing was performed with immunoSEQ multiplex PCR; in TCRdb, only in-frame clones are kept and a portion is missing. The V and J calls and clone size are taken from that table; D and trimming were inferred from the DNA. The table includes more than 95,000 clones, approximately 87% detected once. The sample is drawn from a study of blood T cell repertoires in COVID-19. On the study more broadly: Italy, Spain and the United States were the sources of the convalescent and acute COVID-19 samples. Nucleic acid was either cDNA or gDNA, and it came from T cells, B-cell-depleted T cells, or PBMCs.

The CDR3 is 14 residues long. V lost 9 bases to trimming and J lost 2 bases; unmatched junction nucleotides: 7. Germline CDR1 reads ENHRY; CDR2 reads SYGVKD. This TCR came from a man in his fifties with acute or convalescent COVID-19. The chain employs TRBV10-3 and TRBJ2-1; 7 bases map to TRBD1. The sequencing sample was made of peripheral blood. This chain's CDR3 is CAILGGYPYNEQFF. The CDR3 nucleotides are TGTGCCATTCTAGGGGGCTACCCCTACAATGAGCAGTTCTTC.